This TCR beta chain was identified in a study of identical twins. This clonotype was seen more than once but under ten times. Template switching introduced a universal primer site, and the cDNA bore unique molecular identifiers. TCRdb reanalysed the 5' RACE reads using MiXCR and keeps one entry per CDR3 protein. The sample holds about 660,000 distinct CDR3 sequences, approximately 9% seen once. Germline values: CDR1 MNHEY, CDR2 SMNVEV (reference sequence). Trimming took 5 bases from V and 2 from J; bases not matched to a gene: 5. This CDR3 has 16 amino acids. These data are also associated with another study on yellow fever vaccine responses in identical twins.

This chain connects TRBV27 to TRBJ2-3; 12 positions match TRBD2. Sequencing was done on a sample of PBMCs. This receptor was obtained from a woman aged 18-35 years in good health. CDR3 sequence: CASSRTSGEITDTQYF. The DNA of the CDR3 is TGTGCCAGCAGTAGGACTAGCGGGGAGATCACAGATACGCAGTATTTT.